This entry concerns a single TCR beta chain. As yet, its antigen is unknown. Primers for the PCR totalled 60 Vbeta and 13 Jbeta. Assay used: immunoSEQ multiplex PCR; TCRdb lists only in-frame clones, some missing. Among about 150,000 clones, about 66% were seen once, and the ten largest hold approximately 1.6%. This CDR3 is 18 amino acids long. The junction had 10 bases not matched to a gene; V was cut back by 0 bases and J by 3 bases. Germline CDR1 reads MGHRA; CDR2 reads YSYEKL. This record comes from a study of cytomegalovirus exposure and HLA in healthy donors. Study results and limitations: Across HLA loci, a later analysis found differing TCR association rates, with DRB1 most and HLA-C fewest. The authors confirmed in vitro that a few CMV-associated chains were specific for CMV antigens. Among TCR sequences, most were rare, though some public TCRs appeared in many donors.

This receptor was taken from a human donor in good health. The material sequenced was PBMCs. This sequence joins TRBV4-1 and TRBJ1-3; 8 nucleotides match TRBD1. The CDR3 sequence: CASSQDRVGTGGGNTIYF. The CDR3, as DNA: TGCGCCAGCAGCCAAGATAGAGTTGGGACAGGCGGTGGAAACACCATATATTTT.